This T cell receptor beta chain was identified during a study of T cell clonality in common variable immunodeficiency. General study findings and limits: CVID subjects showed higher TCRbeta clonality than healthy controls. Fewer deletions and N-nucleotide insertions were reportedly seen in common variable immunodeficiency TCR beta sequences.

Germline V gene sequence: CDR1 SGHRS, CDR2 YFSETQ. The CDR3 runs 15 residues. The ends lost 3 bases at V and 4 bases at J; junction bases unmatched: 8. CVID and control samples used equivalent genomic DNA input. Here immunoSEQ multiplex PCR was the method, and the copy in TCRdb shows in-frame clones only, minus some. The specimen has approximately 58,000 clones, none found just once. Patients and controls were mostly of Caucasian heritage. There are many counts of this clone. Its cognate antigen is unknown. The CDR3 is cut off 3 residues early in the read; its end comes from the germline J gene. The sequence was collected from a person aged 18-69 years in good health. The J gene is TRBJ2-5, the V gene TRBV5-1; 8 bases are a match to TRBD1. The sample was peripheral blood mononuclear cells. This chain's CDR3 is CASSSNGQGAETQYF. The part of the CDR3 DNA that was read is TGCGCCAGCAGCTCCAACGGACAGGGAGCAGAGACC.